Each of the 4 T cell receptor beta chains below was sequenced from the same sample in a study of blood T cell repertoires in COVID-19. Produced via immunoSEQ multiplex PCR; TCRdb's table is partial and in-frame only. The sample shows fewer than 350,000 clones, 87% of them seen only once. Specimen: peripheral blood. The receptor source for this set is a woman aged 50 to 60 who had recovered from COVID-19.

This clone was recorded once. The rearrangement links TRBV6-5 to TRBJ1-1; no reliable D call. The germline V gene has CDR1 MNHEY and CDR2 SVGAGI. This CDR3 contains 15 residues. Trimming removed 8 bases from V and 0 bases from J, with 16 bases in between. The DNA of the CDR3 is TGTGCCAGCCTCCTAGGCGGAGGAATGAACACTGAAGCTTTCTTT. Protein sequence: CASLLGGGMNTEAFF.

This chain links TRBV7-9 with TRBJ1-1; D gene ambiguous. V lost 11 bases, J lost 2 bases, and 12 bases lay in between. The CDR3 spans 12 residues. The germline CDR1 and CDR2 sequences are SEHNR and FQNEAQ (reference sequence). The CDR3 sequence: CAFSSVNTEAFF. Here the CDR3 DNA reads TGTGCCTTCTCATCGGTTAACACTGAAGCTTTCTTT.

The chain joins TRBV5-1 to TRBJ2-5, with D maybe TRBD2 (5 bases). The germline CDR1 and CDR2 sequences are SGHRS and YFSETQ. The CDR3 is 14 amino acids. V was pared by 3 bases and J by 5 bases, with 14 bases between. CDR3 residues: CASSSEERRETQYF. The CDR3 DNA follows: TGCGCCAGCAGCTCTGAAGAAAGGAGGGAGACCCAGTACTTC. The whole variable domain, remainder taken from reference TRBV5-1 and TRBJ2-5, is KAGVTQTPRYLIKTRGQQVTLSCSPISGHRSVSWYQQTPGQGLQFLFEYFSETQRNKGNFPGRFSGRQFSNSRSEMNVSTLELGDSALYLCASSSEERRETQYFGPGTRLLVL.

The chain couples TRBV5-6 to TRBJ1-4; D is uncertain. With 4 bases removed from V and 5 bases from J, the gap between germline ends came to 12 bases. Germline V CDR1 and CDR2: SGHDT, YYEEEE. The CDR3 is made up of 14 amino acids. The CDR3 DNA reads TGTGCCAGCAGCCGCGTCGGCGGAAATGAAAAACTGTTTTTT. Its protein is CASSRVGGNEKLFF. Full variable domain (outside the CDR3, taken from reference TRBV5-6 and TRBJ1-4): DAGVTQSPTHLIKTRGQQVTLRCSPKSGHDTVSWYQQALGQGPQFIFQYYEEEERQRGNFPDRFSGHQFPNYSSELNVNALLLGDSALYLCASSRVGGNEKLFFGSGTQLSVL.